The clone carrying this T cell receptor (beta chain) was recorded at least ten times. As yet, its antigen is unknown. Using its own MiXCR run on the reads, TCRdb lists one record per CDR3 protein. The table lists tens of thousands of distinct CDR3 sequences, around 25% of them singletons, with about half in the top ten. The data derive from a study of T cell repertoires in cytomegalovirus infection. Study as a whole: CMV infection together with matching HLA type was indicated by public TCR beta signatures. Study results and limitations: It was HLA-C-restricted CMV-specific TCR beta clonotypes that dominated the response ex vivo.

Germline loops: CDR1 SEHNR, CDR2 FQNEAQ (reference sequence). The CDR3 is 13 amino acids. V was cut by 7 bases and J by 5 bases, with 14 bases left in between. This material consisted of CD8+ T cells from cultured PBMCs, taken from culture after CMV antigen stimulation. This receptor was identified in a human donor in good health (CMV status not recorded). Some clones in this sample may be carry-over from other donors' samples. The chain recombines TRBV7-9 with TRBJ1-1, with no clear D. As DNA, the CDR3 is TGTGCCAGCATCCGCGTCACGGAGACTGAAGCTTTCTTT. It translates to CASIRVTETEAFF. Using reference TRBV7-9 and TRBJ1-1 for the parts outside the CDR3, the full variable domain is DTGVSQNPRHKITKRGQNVTFRCDPISEHNRLYWYRQTLGQGPEFLTYFQNEAQLEKSRLLSDRFSAERPKGSFSTLEIQRTEQGDSAMYLCASIRVTETEAFFGQGTRLTVV.